This T cell receptor beta chain stems from a study of glioma-infiltrating T cells. Study-wide context: Before surgery, glioma patients received dexamethasone for at most six days.

V shed 5 bases, J shed 7 bases, and the junction held 9 bases outside the gene matches. This CDR3 region has 14 residues. CDR1 is MNHNS and CDR2 is SASEGT in the germline V gene. Study-level findings and limits: Only very few CDR3 sequences appeared in both tissue and blood. Above-expected tissue-blood divergence occurred in all gliomas, most in low-grade ones.

There are many counts of this clonotype. Antigen: not known. Amplification of TCR alpha and beta CDR3 regions from RNA used iRepertoire nested multiplex PCR. MiXCR, applied by TCRdb to the multiplex PCR reads, yields one record per CDR3 protein. The repertoire holds around 390,000 distinct CDR3 sequences, with about two fifths as singletons. The chain joins TRBV6-1 to TRBJ2-7; 9 bases match TRBD1. The specimen sequenced was glioma tissue, nonneoplastic brain tissue, or PBMCs (not recorded which). This clonotype was sampled from a human donor with low-grade glioma or glioblastoma, undergoing nonglioma brain surgery, or in good health (not recorded which). This chain's CDR3 is CASSSFTGGREQYF. Here the CDR3 DNA reads TGTGCCAGCAGTTCCTTTACAGGGGGCCGGGAGCAGTACTTC.